The rows below give T cell receptor beta chains drawn from one sample of a study of shared clonotypes between healthy human individuals. Method: immunoSEQ multiplex PCR; TCRdb's copy keeps in-frame clones and lacks some. The sample lists 2 million to 2.5 million clones; about 95% were seen once. Sequenced material: naive CD8+ T cells sorted from blood. Receptors were obtained from a man aged 18 to 30 in good health. Each CDR3 is given with its conserved first and last residue. The D gene is left open where the match is weak. Clone size is stated in some rows and not others, as once, few, many or a class when expanded.

abundance,j_gene,len,d_gene,v_gene,CDR3nt,CDR3aa
.,TRBJ1-2,13,TRBD1,TRBV29-1,TGCAGCGACCACCAGGGGGGGAAGTATGGCTACACCTTC,CSDHQGGKYGYTF
once,TRBJ2-7,14,.,TRBV7-9,TGTGCCAGCAGCCCGCTCGTGAGCTCCTACGAGCAGTACTTC,CASSPLVSSYEQYF
.,TRBJ2-5,16,TRBD2,TRBV9,TGTGCCAGCAGCTCGGGACTAGCGGGAGTCGGGGAGACCCAGTACTTC,CASSSGLAGVGETQYF
.,TRBJ2-3,14,.,TRBV10-1,TGCGCCAGCAGTGACGGACGGATTGAGGATACGCAGTATTTT,CASSDGRIEDTQYF
.,TRBJ2-3,15,.,TRBV29-1,TGCAGCGTTGAGTTCGGGGTCGCCGAGCCAGATACGCAGTATTTT,CSVEFGVAEPDTQYF
.,TRBJ2-7,14,.,TRBV27,TGTGCCAGCAGTTTATCTGGAGGCTCCTACGAGCAGTACTTC,CASSLSGGSYEQYF
.,TRBJ2-7,13,.,TRBV27,TGTGCCAGCAGTATGCAGGGAGGATACGAGCAGTACTTC,CASSMQGGYEQYF
.,TRBJ1-6,16,.,TRBV6-1,TGTGCCAGCAGTGTAACCGGGACACCTAATAATTCACCCCTCCACTTT,CASSVTGTPNNSPLHF
once,TRBJ2-5,15,.,TRBV6-1,TGTGCCAGCAGTGAATCGGGGCAGGGGATCGAGACCCAGTACTTC,CASSESGQGIETQYF
once,TRBJ2-7,12,TRBD1,TRBV5-4,TGTGCCAGCAGAGGGGACAGTTACGAGCAGTACTTC,CASRGDSYEQYF
.,TRBJ1-1,14,.,TRBV6-5,TGTGCCAGCAGTTACTCGAGCGTGAACACTGAAGCTTTCTTT,CASSYSSVNTEAFF
once,TRBJ2-2,13,.,TRBV30,TGTGCCTGGAGTGGCGGGAACACCGGGGAGCTGTTTTTT,CAWSGGNTGELFF
once,TRBJ1-4,17,.,TRBV7-8,TGTGCCAGCAGCCCGAAGAGAGGGTTTCCAACTAATGAAAAACTGTTTTTT,CASSPKRGFPTNEKLFF
.,TRBJ2-5,13,.,TRBV5-6,TGTGCCAGCAGCTGGGACGGGCAAGAGACCCAGTACTTC,CASSWDGQETQYF
.,TRBJ1-2,15,.,TRBV10-3,TGTGCCATCAGTGAGCCAGAGACATATAACTATGGCTACACCTTC,CAISEPETYNYGYTF
.,TRBJ1-1,14,.,TRBV2,TGTGCCAGCAGGGTGGGGCCGGTGAACACTGAAGCTTTCTTT,CASRVGPVNTEAFF
once,TRBJ2-1,13,TRBD1,TRBV7-9,TGTGCCAGCAGCTTAGACAGGGGCAATGAGCAGTTCTTC,CASSLDRGNEQFF
.,TRBJ2-7,17,TRBD1,TRBV27,TGTGCCAGCCATAGACAGGGGGTGACCCAAGTCTCCTACGAGCAGTACTTC,CASHRQGVTQVSYEQYF
once,TRBJ2-7,16,TRBD1,TRBV19,TGTGCCAGTAGTACCCGACAGGGTAAATACTCCTACGAGCAGTACTTC,CASSTRQGKYSYEQYF
.,TRBJ1-4,17,.,TRBV5-1,TGCGCCAGCAGCTTGGGAGCGTCAGACCCAGTGAGTGAAAAACTGTTTTTT,CASSLGASDPVSEKLFF
once,TRBJ2-7,17,.,TRBV21-1,TGTGCCAGCAGCAAAGCGCGGGATAGCGGGGACTCCTACGAGCAGTACTTC,CASSKARDSGDSYEQYF
.,TRBJ2-5,14,.,TRBV7-9,TGTGCCAGCAGCTCGACCCGAGCGGGAGAGACCCAGTACTTC,CASSSTRAGETQYF
.,TRBJ2-1,14,TRBD2,TRBV11-2,TGTGCCAGCAGCTTTCTTAGCGGGAGTGGTGAGCAGTTCTTC,CASSFLSGSGEQFF
.,TRBJ2-7,13,.,TRBV6-1,TGTGCCAGCAGGGTTGGGGGGTCCTACGAGCAGTACTTC,CASRVGGSYEQYF
.,TRBJ2-7,14,TRBD1,TRBV7-2,TGTGCCAGCAGCTTGGGACAGGGCATCTACGAGCAGTACTTC,CASSLGQGIYEQYF
.,TRBJ2-1,13,.,TRBV6-5,TGTGCCAGCAGTTACTCTTTCCTTAATGAGCAGTTCTTC,CASSYSFLNEQFF
.,TRBJ2-3,15,TRBD2,TRBV11-3,TGTGCCAGCAGCCTTGGACTAGCGGACACAGATACGCAGTATTTT,CASSLGLADTDTQYF
.,TRBJ1-5,13,.,TRBV9,TGTGCCAGCAGTCCCGAGGGGGGTCAGCCCCAGCATTTT,CASSPEGGQPQHF
.,TRBJ2-7,13,.,TRBV11-2,TGTGCCAGCAGCTTAGCTAGGGTCTACGAGCAGTACTTC,CASSLARVYEQYF
.,TRBJ2-2,15,.,TRBV28,TGTGCCAGCACCAGGGGGGGATGGGGCACCGGGGAGCTGTTTTTT,CASTRGGWGTGELFF
.,TRBJ1-1,14,.,TRBV7-9,TGTGCCAGCAGTTCCATCGGGGGGAACACTGAAGCTTTCTTT,CASSSIGGNTEAFF
once,TRBJ2-2,16,TRBD1,TRBV5-8,TGTGCCAGCAGCTTGACAGGGGGCTTTGACACCGGGGAGCTGTTTTTT,CASSLTGGFDTGELFF
.,TRBJ2-5,17,.,TRBV2,TGTGCCAGCAGTGAAGGTTTCGCCCTGGGGGGCCAAGAGACCCAGTACTTC,CASSEGFALGGQETQYF
.,TRBJ1-5,12,.,TRBV28,TGTGCCACAGGACAGTTCCGACAGCCCCAGCATTTT,CATGQFRQPQHF
.,TRBJ2-7,15,.,TRBV5-6,TGTGCCAGCAGCACATGGGACGGTGGTTCGGGGGAGCAGTACTTC,CASSTWDGGSGEQYF
.,TRBJ2-3,17,.,TRBV9,TGTGCCAGCAGCGTAGGAGGGGGGCAACCCCCCACAGATACGCAGTATTTT,CASSVGGGQPPTDTQYF
.,TRBJ2-7,15,TRBD1,TRBV13,TGTGCCAGCAGCTTAGGTGGGACAGCCTCCTACGAGCAGTACTTC,CASSLGGTASYEQYF
.,TRBJ1-1,12,.,TRBV25-1,TGTGCCAGCAGTGTGGGGACCACTGAAGCTTTCTTT,CASSVGTTEAFF
few,TRBJ1-5,14,.,TRBV5-6,TGTGCCAGCAGCTTCGGACGTAGCAATCAGCCCCAGCATTTT,CASSFGRSNQPQHF
.,TRBJ2-1,13,.,TRBV10-3,TGTGCCATCAAAGATCAATCCTACAATGAGCAGTTCTTC,CAIKDQSYNEQFF
.,TRBJ2-3,15,TRBD1,TRBV28,TGTGCCAGCAGTGCGACAGGGGGCCACACAGATACGCAGTATTTT,CASSATGGHTDTQYF
.,TRBJ2-1,15,TRBD1,TRBV7-9,TGTGCCAGCAGCTTAGGCCCGACAGGGGTCAATGAGCAGTTCTTC,CASSLGPTGVNEQFF
.,TRBJ1-6,16,.,TRBV27,TGTGCCAGCAGTTTATCTGCAGGGGCTGGGGATTCACCCCTCCACTTT,CASSLSAGAGDSPLHF
.,TRBJ2-1,16,TRBD1,TRBV11-2,TGTGCCAGCAGCTTTGAACAGGGGGGATACTACAATGAGCAGTTCTTC,CASSFEQGGYYNEQFF
once,TRBJ2-7,13,TRBD1,TRBV29-1,TGCAGCGTTGAAACAGGGGGTTCCTACGAGCAGTACTTC,CSVETGGSYEQYF
.,TRBJ2-1,17,TRBD2,TRBV4-3,TGCGCCAGCAGCCAAGAGCCTAGCGGGGCGGATTACAATGAGCAGTTCTTC,CASSQEPSGADYNEQFF
.,TRBJ2-3,17,TRBD1,TRBV10-1,TGCGCCAGCAAGGGCCGCCACAGGGGAGTTTGCACAGATACGCAGTATTTT,CASKGRHRGVCTDTQYF
.,TRBJ2-5,14,.,TRBV11-3,TGTGCCAGCAGCTTATCCAGGGGCCAAGAGACCCAGTACTTC,CASSLSRGQETQYF
few,TRBJ1-2,14,TRBD1,TRBV10-3,TGTGCCATCAGTCCGGGACAGGAGACCTATGGCTACACCTTC,CAISPGQETYGYTF
.,TRBJ2-3,16,TRBD1,TRBV10-3,TGTGCCATCAGTGAGCCGACAGGGTACCTCACAGATACGCAGTATTTT,CAISEPTGYLTDTQYF
once,TRBJ1-1,14,.,TRBV18,TGTGCCAGCTCACCGGGAGGGATGAACACTGAAGCTTTCTTT,CASSPGGMNTEAFF
.,TRBJ2-2,14,TRBD1,TRBV28,TGTGCCAGCAGTTTACGGACAGGGTTCGGGGAGCTGTTTTTT,CASSLRTGFGELFF
.,TRBJ1-3,15,TRBD1,TRBV7-7,TGTGCTAGCAGCCAGGGGACAGGGGCTGGAAACACCATATATTTT,CASSQGTGAGNTIYF
.,TRBJ2-1,12,.,TRBV6-5,TGTGCCAGCAGTCAACGGGGGTCTGAGCAGTTCTTC,CASSQRGSEQFF
.,TRBJ1-5,16,.,TRBV27,TGTGCCAGCAGCCCCAGTCGGGGAGAGGTTGGTCAGCCCCAGCATTTT,CASSPSRGEVGQPQHF